The 16 T cell receptor beta chains below were found in one sample sequenced in a study of cytomegalovirus exposure and HLA in healthy donors. Clones were read by immunoSEQ multiplex PCR, and TCRdb kept only the in-frame ones, dropping some. The data hold about 180,000 clones, with about 85% observed a single time. Input material: PBMCs. Receptors originate from a man aged 18 to 30 in good health and CMV-seropositive.

The V call is TRBV13, the J call TRBJ2-5; TRBD2 might be the D (6 bases). V lost 2 bases, J lost 5 bases, and 12 bases lay in between. The CDR3 is made up of 14 amino acids. The germline V gene has CDR1 PRHDT and CDR2 FYEKMQ (reference sequence). The CDR3 DNA sequence: TGTGCCAGCAGCTTATCGGGAGCTGGGGAGACCCAGTACTTC. Translated: CASSLSGAGETQYF.

This clone was counted between two and nine times. The CDR3 sequence is CASSLASGHTDTQYF. CDR3 nucleotides: TGTGCCAGCAGCTTAGCTAGCGGCCACACAGATACGCAGTATTTT. This chain connects TRBV28 to TRBJ2-3, with 7 bases matching TRBD2. CDR3 size: 15 residues. Germline V gene data show CDR1 as MDHEN and CDR2 as SYDVKM. Trimming removed 6 bases from V and 2 bases from J; junction bases left unmatched: 8.

The V and J genes are TRBV4-2 and TRBJ1-1; D possibly corresponds to TRBD1 (5 bases). The ends were cut back, 0 bases at V and 4 bases at J, with 12 bases in the middle. CDR3 length: 15 residues. Germline CDR1 LGHNA, CDR2 YNFKEQ. CDR3 loop: CASSQDRGRGTEAFF. The CDR3 nucleotides read TGTGCCAGCAGCCAAGATAGAGGGAGGGGCACTGAAGCTTTCTTT.

The V call is TRBV18, the J call TRBJ1-1; no reliable D call. V was shortened by 5 bases and J by 1 base, with 8 bases between the two germline ends. The CDR3 contains 13 residues. The V gene's germline CDR1 is KGHSH and CDR2 LQKENI. The CDR3 protein is CASSDQANTEAFF. DNA of the CDR3: TGTGCCAGCTCAGATCAGGCGAACACTGAAGCTTTCTTT.

The CDR3 protein is CASSLRPWEIYNEQFF. The CDR3 coding sequence is TGCGCCAGCAGCCTGCGACCTTGGGAGATTTACAATGAGCAGTTCTTC. The chain recombines TRBV5-1 with TRBJ2-1; D perhaps matches TRBD2 (5 bases). With 4 bases removed from V and 4 bases from J, the gap between germline ends came to 18 bases. The CDR3 has 16 residues. CDR1 SGHRS and CDR2 YFSETQ come from the germline V gene.

This clone was found a few times. V gene TRBV10-2 combines with J gene TRBJ2-7, with D maybe TRBD1 (6 bases). CDR1 and CDR2 from the germline V gene are WSHSY and SAAADI. The CDR3 consists of 11 residues. Between the trimmed V and J ends, which lost 8 bases and 2 bases, there was a span of 7 bases. The CDR3 nucleotides read TGCGCCAGCGACAGGCCCTACGAGCAGTACTTC. It specifies CASDRPYEQYF.

V and J are TRBV4-2 and TRBJ1-1, with 7 nucleotides matching TRBD1. Unmatched junction bases numbered 5, after V lost 0 bases and J lost 4 bases. This CDR3 comprises 15 residues. Germline V gene sequence: CDR1 LGHNA, CDR2 YNFKEQ. The CDR3 loop is CASSQDGTVTTEAFF. As DNA, the CDR3 is TGTGCCAGCAGCCAAGATGGGACAGTGACCACTGAAGCTTTCTTT.

The J gene is TRBJ2-1, the V gene TRBV7-3; 10 bases match TRBD1. The CDR3 covers 17 residues. In germline, CDR1 is SGHTA, CDR2 FQGTGA. V dropped 4 bases and J dropped 3; count of bases not matched to a gene: 9. The DNA of the CDR3 is TGTGCCAGCAGCTCGTCCCGGGACAGGGGAGGCTACAATGAGCAGTTCTTC. Encoded protein: CASSSSRDRGGYNEQFF.

The V call is TRBV30, the J call TRBJ1-1; 7 bases fit TRBD1. The trim removed 5 bases at V and 4 bases at J, leaving 7 bases unmatched. Germline values: CDR1 GTSNPN, CDR2 SVGIG (reference sequence). The CDR3 spans 13 residues. The CDR3 DNA is TGTGCCTGGGGGGACAGCCTAGTCACTGAAGCTTTCTTT. Translation: CAWGDSLVTEAFF.

This chain connects TRBV15 to TRBJ1-2; 9 bases are shared with TRBD1. The germline gives CDR1 LNHNV, CDR2 YYDKDF (reference sequence). V shed 2 bases and J 4 bases; nucleotides not matched to a gene: 11. The CDR3 loop spans 17 amino acids. The CDR3 sequence is CATSRPKDRGHLYGYTF. The DNA for the CDR3 is TGTGCCACCAGCAGACCCAAGGACAGGGGCCACCTCTATGGCTACACCTTC.

The rearrangement links TRBV19 to TRBJ2-7; D might be TRBD1 (5 bases). Germline CDR1 reads LNHDA; CDR2 reads SQIVND (reference sequence). CDR3 size: 14 residues. V lost 2 bases to trimming and J lost 2 bases, with 10 bases between them. Here the CDR3 reads CASSIYAGTYEQYF. In nucleotides, the CDR3 is TGTGCCAGTAGTATATACGCAGGGACCTACGAGCAGTACTTC.

J is TRBJ2-7 and V is TRBV18; D is perhaps TRBD1 (5 bases). The germline CDR1 and CDR2 sequences are KGHSH and LQKENI. CDR3 length equals 12 residues. V gave up 5 bases and J gave up 0 bases, with 5 bases separating them. CDR3: CASSRGSYEQYF. Here the CDR3 DNA reads TGTGCCAGCTCAAGGGGCTCCTACGAGCAGTACTTC.

This clone has only one observation. The genes are TRBV5-5 and TRBJ1-1; the D is unclear. CDR3 length equals 12 residues. The germline V gene encodes CDR1 SGHKS and CDR2 YYEKEE (reference sequence). V was cut by 4 bases and J by 11 bases, with 15 bases left in between. CDR3 residues: CASSRPAASAFF. The CDR3 DNA reads TGTGCCAGCAGCCGCCCGGCGGCCTCCGCTTTCTTT.

V and J are TRBV11-3 and TRBJ2-1, with D unclear. Per the germline V gene, CDR1 is SGHNT and CDR2 is YENEEA. The V and J ends lost 5 bases and 7 bases respectively, with 12 bases between them. There are 13 residues in the CDR3. CDR3 sequence: CASSPKRGNEQFF. The CDR3 DNA reads as TGTGCCAGCAGCCCCAAGCGAGGTAATGAGCAGTTCTTC.

The V call is TRBV30, the J call TRBJ2-3; the match to TRBD2 covers 9 bases. The CDR3 length is 13 residues. Germline-derived CDR1 and CDR2 are GTSNPN and SVGIG (reference sequence). V lost 4 bases and J lost 6; bases outside the gene matches: 5. The CDR3 reads CAWKAGGIDTQYF. The CDR3 DNA reads as TGTGCCTGGAAGGCGGGGGGGATTGATACGCAGTATTTT.

The J gene is TRBJ2-5, the V gene TRBV5-1; D is possibly TRBD1 (5 bases). CDR1 is SGHRS and CDR2 is YFSETQ in the germline V gene. V lost 4 bases and J 5 bases, leaving 15 bases between the germline ends. This CDR3 contains 14 residues. CDR3 coding DNA: TGCGCCAGCAGCACCTCGTGGGGCTGGGAGACCCAGTACTTC. It codes for CASSTSWGWETQYF.